The present TCR beta chain was sequenced within a study of cytomegalovirus exposure and HLA in healthy donors. About the study: One earlier analysis, a look at approximately 190 million T cells, found some 120 million unique TCR beta sequences.

There are 14 residues in the CDR3. In germline, CDR1 is GTSNPN, CDR2 SVGIG (reference sequence). V lost 5 bases and J lost 5; bases outside the gene matches: 10. As to this clone: Its target is unknown.

Study-level results: Later genetic work tied a missense DCLRE1C variant to beta-chain V and J trimming. There were some V segments, including TRBV6-2 and TRBV6-3, excluded as indistinguishable.

PCR primers comprised 60 Vbeta and 13 Jbeta primers. Sequencing used immunoSEQ multiplex PCR; TCRdb keeps in-frame clones, though not all of them. This sample yields approximately 150,000 clones, of which approximately 85% are seen a single time; roughly 2.5% belongs to the top ten. Sequences were obtained from PBMCs. The gene calls are TRBV30 and TRBJ2-5, with 8 positions matching TRBD1. The origin of this receptor is a man in his thirties or forties in good health and CMV-seropositive. CDR3 sequence (DNA): TGTGCCTGGGGACAGGGAGTAGAGTGGGAGACCCAGTACTTC. Translation gives CAWGQGVEWETQYF.